This TCR beta chain comes out of a study of blood T cell repertoires in COVID-19. Study-wide context: Samples representing acute and convalescent COVID-19 were sourced from the United States, Italy and Spain.

Methods used by the authors: How many nucleated cells were present was estimated from reference gene primer amplification. The assay was immunoSEQ multiplex PCR, and TCRdb's table has in-frame clones only and misses some. Clone size and V and J calls were adopted from that table, with D and trimming inferred from the DNA. The top ten clones hold around 4.4% of a sample with about 440,000 clones, about 89% of them seen once. Germline trimming cut 6 bases from V and 4 bases from J; bases unmatched to any gene: 10. CDR1 and CDR2 (germline): SQVTM, ANQGSEA. The CDR3 covers 15 residues. This chain uses TRBV29-1 with TRBJ2-1; TRBD2 aligns across 9 bases. The receptor comes from a woman under 40 with acute or convalescent COVID-19. Sample: peripheral blood. The DNA of the CDR3 is TGCAGCGTCGCTACTAGCGGGCTGTTTTACAATGAGCAGTTCTTC. Translating gives CSVATSGLFYNEQFF.